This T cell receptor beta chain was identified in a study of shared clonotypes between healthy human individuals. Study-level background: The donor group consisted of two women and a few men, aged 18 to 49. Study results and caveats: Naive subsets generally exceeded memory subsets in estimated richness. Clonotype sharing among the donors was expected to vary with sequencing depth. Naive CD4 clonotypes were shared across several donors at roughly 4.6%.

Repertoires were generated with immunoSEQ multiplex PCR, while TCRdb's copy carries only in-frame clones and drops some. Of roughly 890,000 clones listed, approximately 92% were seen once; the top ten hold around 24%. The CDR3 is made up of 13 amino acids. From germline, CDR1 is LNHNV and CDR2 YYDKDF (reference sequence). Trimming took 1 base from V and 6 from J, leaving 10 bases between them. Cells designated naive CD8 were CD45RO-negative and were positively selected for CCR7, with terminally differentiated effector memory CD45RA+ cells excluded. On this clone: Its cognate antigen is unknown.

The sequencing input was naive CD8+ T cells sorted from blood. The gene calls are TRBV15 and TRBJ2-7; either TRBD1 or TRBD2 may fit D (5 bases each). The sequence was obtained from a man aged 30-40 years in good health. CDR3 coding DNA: TGTGCCACCAGCAGAGGGGACGCCCGCGAGCAGTACTTC. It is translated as CATSRGDAREQYF.